This TCR beta chain was found in a study of immune evolution from preneoplasia to lung adenocarcinoma. Study summary: HLA loss of heterozygosity: about 7% AIS, about 15% MIA, roughly 35% ADC, none AAH. Study-level points and caveats: Top clone share appeared to fall from AAH through AIS, MIA, adenocarcinoma. Normal lung had highest clonality; later lesions appeared denser, more diverse.

In the case of this clone: The antigen remains unidentified.

The V gene lost 7 bases and the J gene lost 4 bases, with 11 bases spanning the gap. Germline CDR1 and CDR2: MDHEN and SYDVKM. This CDR3 contains 13 residues. Macro-dissection enriched premalignant or tumor cells before nucleic acid extraction. Measured with immunoSEQ multiplex PCR; TCRdb has only the in-frame clones, and not every one. This repertoire shows about 41,000 clones, more than 60% found once; its top ten account for less than 6%. Sample: FFPE invasive lung adenocarcinoma tissue. This chain connects TRBV28 to TRBJ1-5; no clear D gene. The receptor was derived from a person aged 55 to 75 with lung adenocarcinoma. CDR3 sequence reads: CASKGNGNQPQHF. The CDR3 DNA sequence: TGTGCCAGCAAAGGGAATGGTAATCAGCCCCAGCATTTT.